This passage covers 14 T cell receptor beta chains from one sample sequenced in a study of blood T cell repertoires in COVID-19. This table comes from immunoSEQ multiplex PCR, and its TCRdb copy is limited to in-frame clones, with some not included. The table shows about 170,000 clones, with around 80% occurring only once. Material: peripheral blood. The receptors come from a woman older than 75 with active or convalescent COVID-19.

The chain's CDR3 is CAISGLSSRTEAFF. DNA for the CDR3: TGTGCCATCAGTGGGCTGAGTTCTAGGACTGAAGCTTTCTTT. This chain connects TRBV10-3 to TRBJ1-1, with D hard to call. The CDR3 has 14 amino acids. The V end was cut by 4 bases, the J end by 5 bases, with 14 bases between. Germline V CDR1 and CDR2: ENHRY, SYGVKD.

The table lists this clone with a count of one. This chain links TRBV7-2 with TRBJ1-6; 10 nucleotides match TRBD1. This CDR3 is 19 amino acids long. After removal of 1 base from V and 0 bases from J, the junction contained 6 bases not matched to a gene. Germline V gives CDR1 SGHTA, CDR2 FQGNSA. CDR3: CASSLDGGQGSSYNSPLHF. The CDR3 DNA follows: TGTGCCAGCAGCTTAGATGGGGGACAGGGGAGCTCCTATAATTCACCCCTCCACTTT.

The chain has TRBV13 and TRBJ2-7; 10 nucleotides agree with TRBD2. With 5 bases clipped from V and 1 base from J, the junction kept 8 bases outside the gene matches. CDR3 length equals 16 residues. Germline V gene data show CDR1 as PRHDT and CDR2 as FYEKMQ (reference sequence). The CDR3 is CASSTLAGGRSYEQYF. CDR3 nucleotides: TGTGCCAGCAGCACGTTAGCGGGGGGCCGGTCCTACGAGCAGTACTTC.

The CDR3 coding sequence is TGTGCCAGCAGCGCTTCAGGCCTGGCGCAGTATTTT. Translated, it gives CASSASGLAQYF. The V call is TRBV5-6, the J call TRBJ2-3; D gene ambiguous. CDR3 length: 12 amino acids. Germline loops: CDR1 SGHDT, CDR2 YYEEEE. The ends were cut back, 4 bases at V and 10 bases at J, with 13 bases in the middle.

The CDR3 sequence is CATPPSRSYEQYF. The CDR3 nucleotides are TGCGCCACCCCACCCTCTAGGTCCTACGAGCAGTACTTC. The chain employs TRBV10-1 and TRBJ2-7; D is uncertain. The V gene lost 10 bases and the J gene lost 1 base, with 14 bases spanning the gap. CDR1 is WNHNN and CDR2 is SYGVQD in the germline V gene (reference sequence). The CDR3 is 13 amino acids.

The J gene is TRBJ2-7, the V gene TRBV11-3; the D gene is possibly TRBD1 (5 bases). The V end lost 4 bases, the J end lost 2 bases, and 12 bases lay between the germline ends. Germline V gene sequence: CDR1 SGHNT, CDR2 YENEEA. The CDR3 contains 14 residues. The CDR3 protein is CASSSVQVPYEQYF. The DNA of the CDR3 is TGTGCCAGCAGCTCGGTACAGGTGCCCTACGAGCAGTACTTC.

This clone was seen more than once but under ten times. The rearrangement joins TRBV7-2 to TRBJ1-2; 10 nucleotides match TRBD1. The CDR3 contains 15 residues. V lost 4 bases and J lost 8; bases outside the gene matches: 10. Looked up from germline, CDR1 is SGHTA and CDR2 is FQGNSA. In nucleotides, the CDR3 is TGTGCCAGCAGCTCACGACAGGGGGCTCTAGAGGGCTACACCTTC. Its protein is CASSSRQGALEGYTF.

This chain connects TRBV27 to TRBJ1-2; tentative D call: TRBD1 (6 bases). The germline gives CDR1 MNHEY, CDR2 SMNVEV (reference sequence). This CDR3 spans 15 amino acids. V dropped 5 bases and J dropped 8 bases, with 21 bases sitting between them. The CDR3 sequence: CASSRTGWAGVGYTF. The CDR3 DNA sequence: TGTGCCAGCAGTAGAACAGGGTGGGCGGGAGTCGGCTACACCTTC.

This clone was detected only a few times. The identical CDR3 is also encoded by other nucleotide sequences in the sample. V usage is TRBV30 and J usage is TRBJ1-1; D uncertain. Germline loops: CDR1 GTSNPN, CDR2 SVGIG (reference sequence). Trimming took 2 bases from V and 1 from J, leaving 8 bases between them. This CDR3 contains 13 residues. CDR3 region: CAWSPQWNTEAFF. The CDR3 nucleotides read TGTGCCTGGAGTCCTCAGTGGAACACTGAAGCTTTCTTT.

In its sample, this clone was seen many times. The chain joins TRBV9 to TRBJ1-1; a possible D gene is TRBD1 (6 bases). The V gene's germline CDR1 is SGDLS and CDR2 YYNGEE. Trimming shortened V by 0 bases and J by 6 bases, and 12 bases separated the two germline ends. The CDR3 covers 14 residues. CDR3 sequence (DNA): TGTGCCAGCAGCGTAGGTGGGGGCGCCTCTGAAGCTTTCTTT. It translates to CASSVGGGASEAFF.

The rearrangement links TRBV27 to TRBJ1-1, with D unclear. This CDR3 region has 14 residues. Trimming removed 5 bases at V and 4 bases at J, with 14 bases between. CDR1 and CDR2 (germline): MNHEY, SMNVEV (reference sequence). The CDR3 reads CASSPWGGGTEAFF. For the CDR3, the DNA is TGTGCCAGCAGTCCCTGGGGAGGTGGCACTGAAGCTTTCTTT.

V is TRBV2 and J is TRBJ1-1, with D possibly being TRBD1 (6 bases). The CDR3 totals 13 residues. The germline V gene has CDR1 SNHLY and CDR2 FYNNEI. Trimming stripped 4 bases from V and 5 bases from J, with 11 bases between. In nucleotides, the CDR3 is TGTGCCAGCAGTGTTGAGGGGGAGACTGAAGCTTTCTTT. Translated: CASSVEGETEAFF.

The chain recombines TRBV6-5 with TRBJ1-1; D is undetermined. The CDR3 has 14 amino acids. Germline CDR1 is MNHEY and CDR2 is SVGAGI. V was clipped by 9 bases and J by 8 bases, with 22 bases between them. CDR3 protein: CASKSPGRDGEAFF. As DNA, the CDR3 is TGTGCCAGTAAATCACCGGGGAGGGATGGAGAAGCTTTCTTT.

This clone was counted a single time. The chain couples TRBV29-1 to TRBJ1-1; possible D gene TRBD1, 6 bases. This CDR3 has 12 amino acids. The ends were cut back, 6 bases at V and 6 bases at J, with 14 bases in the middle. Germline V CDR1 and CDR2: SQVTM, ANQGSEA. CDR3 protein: CSVHRVGAEAFF. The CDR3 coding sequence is TGCAGCGTCCACAGGGTAGGCGCTGAAGCTTTCTTT. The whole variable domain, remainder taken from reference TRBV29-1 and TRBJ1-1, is SAVISQKPSRDICQRGTSLTIQCQVDSQVTMMFWYRQQPGQSLTLIATANQGSEATYESGFVIDKFPISRPNLTFSTLTVSNMSPEDSSIYLCSVHRVGAEAFFGQGTRLTVV.